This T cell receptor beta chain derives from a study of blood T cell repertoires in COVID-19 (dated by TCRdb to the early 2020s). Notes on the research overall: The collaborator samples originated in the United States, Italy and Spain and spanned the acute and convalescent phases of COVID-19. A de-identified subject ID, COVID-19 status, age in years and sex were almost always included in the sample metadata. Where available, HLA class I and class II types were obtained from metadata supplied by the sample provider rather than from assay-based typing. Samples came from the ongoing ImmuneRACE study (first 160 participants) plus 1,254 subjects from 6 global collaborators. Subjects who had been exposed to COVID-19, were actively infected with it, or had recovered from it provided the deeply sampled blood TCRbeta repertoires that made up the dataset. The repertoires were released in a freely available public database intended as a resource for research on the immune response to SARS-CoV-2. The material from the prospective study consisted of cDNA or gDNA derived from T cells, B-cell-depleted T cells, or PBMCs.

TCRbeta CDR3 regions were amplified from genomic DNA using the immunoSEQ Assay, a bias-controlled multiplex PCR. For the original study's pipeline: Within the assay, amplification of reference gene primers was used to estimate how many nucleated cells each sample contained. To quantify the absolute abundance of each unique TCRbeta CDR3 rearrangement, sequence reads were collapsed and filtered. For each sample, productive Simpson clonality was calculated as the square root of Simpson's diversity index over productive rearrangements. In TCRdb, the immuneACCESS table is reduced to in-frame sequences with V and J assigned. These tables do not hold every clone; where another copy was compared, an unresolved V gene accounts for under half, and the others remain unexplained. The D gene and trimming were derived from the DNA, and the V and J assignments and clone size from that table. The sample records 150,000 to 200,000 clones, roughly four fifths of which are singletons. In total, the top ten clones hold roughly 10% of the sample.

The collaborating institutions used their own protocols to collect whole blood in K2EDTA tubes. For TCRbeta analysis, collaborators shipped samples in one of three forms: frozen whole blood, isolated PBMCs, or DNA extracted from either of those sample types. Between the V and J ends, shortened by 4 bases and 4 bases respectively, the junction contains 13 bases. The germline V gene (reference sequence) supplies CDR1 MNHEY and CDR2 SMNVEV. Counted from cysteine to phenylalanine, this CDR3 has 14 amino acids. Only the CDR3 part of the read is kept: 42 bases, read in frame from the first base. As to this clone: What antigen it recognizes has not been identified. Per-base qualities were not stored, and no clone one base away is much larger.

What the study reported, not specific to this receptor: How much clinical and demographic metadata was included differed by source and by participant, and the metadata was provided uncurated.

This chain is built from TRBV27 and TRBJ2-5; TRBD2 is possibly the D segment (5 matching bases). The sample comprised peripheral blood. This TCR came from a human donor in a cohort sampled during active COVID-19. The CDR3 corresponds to CASSSPGVGETQYF. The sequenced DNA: TGTGCCAGCAGTTCCCCCGGGGTTGGAGAGACCCAGTACTTC.